A selection of T cell receptor beta chains follows, all from one sample in a study of cytomegalovirus exposure and HLA in healthy donors. Profiled with immunoSEQ multiplex PCR; TCRdb holds only in-frame clones, not every one. The sample gives some 110,000 clones, roughly 82% of which show up once; roughly 12% is in the top ten. Sequenced: PBMCs. The receptor set was obtained from a woman aged 40 to 50 in good health and CMV-seropositive. The conserved cysteine and the conserved F or W are not part of the CDR3 here. A D gene is named only where the DNA matches it firmly.

v_call d_call cdr3_length cdr3_aa
TRBV30 TRBD1 12 AWRLGQGQETQY
TRBV6-6 NA 10 ASSSGTLGYT
TRBV10-2 TRBD1 13 ASSPGQGTYNEQF
TRBV20-1 NA 9 SARKGDTQY
TRBV6-5 TRBD1 14 ASSYSYRGARSEAF
TRBV27 TRBD2 17 ASSLIAGTSGTNTGELF
TRBV7-6 NA 11 ASSLAGDYEQY
TRBV19 TRBD2 13 ASSIGGAGVAEQY
TRBV28 TRBD2 13 ASSPTRERGETQY
TRBV9 TRBD1 11 ASSSRTGYEQY
TRBV4-1 NA 15 ASSRERPYQSSYEQY
TRBV19 NA 12 ASSIVGMNTEAF
TRBV6-1 NA 12 ASRGRGRSQPQH
TRBV2 NA 13 ASSERSSYNSPLH
TRBV6-1 TRBD1 15 ASSERGQPLVNEKLF
TRBV28 NA 11 ASSPQHPYEQY
TRBV19 TRBD2 13 ASSGRDGPINEQF
TRBV19 NA 13 ASSMTPRGSYEQY